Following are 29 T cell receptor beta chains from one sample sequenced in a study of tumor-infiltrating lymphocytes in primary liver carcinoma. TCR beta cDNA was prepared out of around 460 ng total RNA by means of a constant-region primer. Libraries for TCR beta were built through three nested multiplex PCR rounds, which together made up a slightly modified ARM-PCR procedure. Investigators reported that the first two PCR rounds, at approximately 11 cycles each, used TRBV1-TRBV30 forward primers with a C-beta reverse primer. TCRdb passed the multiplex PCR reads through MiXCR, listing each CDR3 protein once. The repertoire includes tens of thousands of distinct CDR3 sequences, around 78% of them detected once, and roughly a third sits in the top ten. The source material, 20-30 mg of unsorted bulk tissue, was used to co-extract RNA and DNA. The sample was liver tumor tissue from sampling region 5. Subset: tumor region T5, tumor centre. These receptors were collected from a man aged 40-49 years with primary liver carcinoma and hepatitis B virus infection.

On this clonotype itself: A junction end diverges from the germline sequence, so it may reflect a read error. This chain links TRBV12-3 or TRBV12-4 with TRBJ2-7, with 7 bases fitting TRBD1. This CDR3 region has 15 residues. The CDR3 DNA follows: TGTGCCAGCAGTATGGGGACAGAGGAGTCCTACGAGAAGTACTTC. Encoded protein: CASSMGTEESYEKYF.

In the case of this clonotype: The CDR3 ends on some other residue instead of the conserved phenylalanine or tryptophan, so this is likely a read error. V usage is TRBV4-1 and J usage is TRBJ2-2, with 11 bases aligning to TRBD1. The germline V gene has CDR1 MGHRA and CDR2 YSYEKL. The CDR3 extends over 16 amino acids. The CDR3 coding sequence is TGCGCCAGCAACGATCTGGACAGGGGGCTAACCGAGGAGCTGTTTTAT. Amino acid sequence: CASNDLDRGLTEELFY.

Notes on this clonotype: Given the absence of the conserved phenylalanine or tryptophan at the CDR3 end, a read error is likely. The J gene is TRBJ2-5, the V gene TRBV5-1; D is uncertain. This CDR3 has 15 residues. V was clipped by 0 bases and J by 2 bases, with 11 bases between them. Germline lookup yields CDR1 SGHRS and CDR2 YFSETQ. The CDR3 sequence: CASSLDGRPQETQYL. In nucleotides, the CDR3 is TGCGCCAGCAGCTTGGATGGCCGACCACAAGAGACCCAGTACTTG.

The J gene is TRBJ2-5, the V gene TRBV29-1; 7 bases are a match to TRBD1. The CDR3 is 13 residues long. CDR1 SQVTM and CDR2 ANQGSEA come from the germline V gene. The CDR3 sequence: CRGLTRGMETQYF. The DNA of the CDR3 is TGCAGAGGACTCACCAGGGGGATGGAGACCCAGTACTTC. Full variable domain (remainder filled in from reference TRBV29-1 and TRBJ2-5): SAVISQKPSRDICQRGTSLTIQCQVDSQVTMMFWYRQQPGQSLTLIATANQGSEATYESGFVIDKFPISRPNLTFSTLTVSNMSPEDSSIYLCRGLTRGMETQYFGPGTRLLVL.

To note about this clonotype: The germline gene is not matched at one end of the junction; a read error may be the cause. The CDR3 DNA is TGTGACAGCAGCCAAGTGGCGCTTCTAGCGGTAGCGACAGATACGCAGTATTTC. Translation: CDSSQVALLAVATDTQYF. V gene TRBV4-2 combines with J gene TRBJ2-3; 7 nucleotides line up with TRBD2. Germline V gives CDR1 LGHNA, CDR2 YNFKEQ. The CDR3 totals 18 residues.

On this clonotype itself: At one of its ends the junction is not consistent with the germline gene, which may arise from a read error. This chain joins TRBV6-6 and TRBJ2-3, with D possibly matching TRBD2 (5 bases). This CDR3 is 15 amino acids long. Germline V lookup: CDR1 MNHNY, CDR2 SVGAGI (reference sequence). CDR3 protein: CASSHGIYVPDTRYF. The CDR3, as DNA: TGTGCCAGCAGCCACGGGATTTACGTCCCAGATACGCGGTATTTT.

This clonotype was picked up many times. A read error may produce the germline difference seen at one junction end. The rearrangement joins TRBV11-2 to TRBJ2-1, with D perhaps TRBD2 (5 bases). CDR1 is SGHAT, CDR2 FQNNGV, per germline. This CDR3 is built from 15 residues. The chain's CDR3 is CASSFEGSSYNEEFF. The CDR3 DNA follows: TGTGCCAGCAGCTTTGAAGGGAGCTCCTACAATGAGGAGTTCTTC.

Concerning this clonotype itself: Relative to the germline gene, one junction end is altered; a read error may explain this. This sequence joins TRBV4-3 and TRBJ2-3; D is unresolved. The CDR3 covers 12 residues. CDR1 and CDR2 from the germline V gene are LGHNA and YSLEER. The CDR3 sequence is CASSHETDTQNF. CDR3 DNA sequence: TGCGCCAGCAGCCATGAGACTGATACGCAGAATTTT.

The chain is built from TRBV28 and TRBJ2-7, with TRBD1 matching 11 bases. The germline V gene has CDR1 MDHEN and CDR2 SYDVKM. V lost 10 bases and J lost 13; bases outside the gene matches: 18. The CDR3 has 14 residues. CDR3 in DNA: TGTGCCAACATCCGGACAGGGGGCTCCTACGATCATTACTTC. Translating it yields CANIRTGGSYDHYF.

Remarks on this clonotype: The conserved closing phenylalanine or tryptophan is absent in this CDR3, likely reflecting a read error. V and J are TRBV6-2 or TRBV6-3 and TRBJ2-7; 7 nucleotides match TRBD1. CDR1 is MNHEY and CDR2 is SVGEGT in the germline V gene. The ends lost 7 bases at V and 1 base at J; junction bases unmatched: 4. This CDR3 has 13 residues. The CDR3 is CASTWDSSYEQYL. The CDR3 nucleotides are TGTGCCAGCACCTGGGACAGTTCCTACGAGCAGTACTTA.

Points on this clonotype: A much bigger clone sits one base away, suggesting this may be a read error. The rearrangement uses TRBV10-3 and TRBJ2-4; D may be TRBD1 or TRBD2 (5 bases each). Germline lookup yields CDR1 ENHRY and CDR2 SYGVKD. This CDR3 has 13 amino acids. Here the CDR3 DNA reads TGTGCCTTCAGTGAGGGGTCATACAATATTCAGTACTTC. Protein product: CAFSEGSYNIQYF.

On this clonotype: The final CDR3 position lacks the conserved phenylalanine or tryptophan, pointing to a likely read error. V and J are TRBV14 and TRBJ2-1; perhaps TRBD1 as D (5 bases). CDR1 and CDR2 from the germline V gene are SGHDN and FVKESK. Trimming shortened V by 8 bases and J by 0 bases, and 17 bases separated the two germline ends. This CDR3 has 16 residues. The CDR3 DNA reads TGTGCCAGCGGCGCGCCAGGAGACAGCTCCTACAATGAGCAGTTCTTA. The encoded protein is CASGAPGDSSYNEQFL.

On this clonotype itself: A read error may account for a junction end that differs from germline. CDR3 amino acids: CSVVWLADYNEQSF. The CDR3 region has the DNA TGCAGCGTTGTGTGGCTAGCGGACTACAATGAGCAGTCCTTC. The rearrangement links TRBV29-1 to TRBJ2-1, with 7 bases identical to TRBD2. The CDR3 runs 14 residues. Germline loops: CDR1 SQVTM, CDR2 ANQGSEA.

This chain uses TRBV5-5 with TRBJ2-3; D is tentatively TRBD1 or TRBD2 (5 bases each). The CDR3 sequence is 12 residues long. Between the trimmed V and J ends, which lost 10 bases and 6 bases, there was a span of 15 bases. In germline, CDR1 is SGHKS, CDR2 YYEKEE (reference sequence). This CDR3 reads CADSFGLDTQYF. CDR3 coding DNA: TGTGCCGACAGCTTTGGACTCGATACGCAGTATTTT.

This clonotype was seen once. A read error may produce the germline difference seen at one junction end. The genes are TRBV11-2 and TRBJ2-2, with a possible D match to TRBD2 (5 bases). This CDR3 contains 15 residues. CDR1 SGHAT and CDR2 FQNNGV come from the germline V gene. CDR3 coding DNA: TGTGTCAGCAGCTCTAGCAGGAGTGCCCCCGTGGAGCTGTTTTTC. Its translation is CVSSSSRSAPVELFF.

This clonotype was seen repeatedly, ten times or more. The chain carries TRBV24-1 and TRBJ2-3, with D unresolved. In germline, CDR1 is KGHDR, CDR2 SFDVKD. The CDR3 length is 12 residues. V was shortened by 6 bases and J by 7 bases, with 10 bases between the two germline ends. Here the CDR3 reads CATSSRTNTQYF. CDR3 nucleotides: TGTGCCACCAGTAGTAGGACCAATACGCAGTATTTT.

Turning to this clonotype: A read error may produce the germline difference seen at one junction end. The DNA for the CDR3 is TGTGCCAGCAGCTACTCGGTTGTGCGCGGGAGTGCACACGAGGAGTACTTC. Its translation is CASSYSVVRGSAHEEYF. The chain combines TRBV6-6 with TRBJ2-7, with TRBD2 matching over 7 bases. The CDR3 consists of 17 residues. Germline assignment: CDR1 MNHNY and CDR2 SVGAGI (reference sequence).

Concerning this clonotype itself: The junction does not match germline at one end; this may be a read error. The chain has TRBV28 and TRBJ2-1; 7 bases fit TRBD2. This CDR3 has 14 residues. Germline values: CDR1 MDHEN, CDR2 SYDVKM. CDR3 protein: CASSLASGYIEQFF. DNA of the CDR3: TGTGCCAGCAGTTTGGCTAGCGGTTACATTGAGCAATTCTTC. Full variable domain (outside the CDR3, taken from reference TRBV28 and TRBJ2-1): DVKVTQSSRYLVKRTGEKVFLECVQDMDHENMFWYRQDPGLGLRLIYFSYDVKMKEKGDIPEGYSVSREKKERFSLILESASTNQTSMYLCASSLASGYIEQFFGPGTRLTVL.

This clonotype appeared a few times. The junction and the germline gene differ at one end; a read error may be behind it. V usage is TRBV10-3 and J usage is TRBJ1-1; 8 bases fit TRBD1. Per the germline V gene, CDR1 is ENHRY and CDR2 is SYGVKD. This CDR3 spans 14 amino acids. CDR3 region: CVITSGQGLSEAFF. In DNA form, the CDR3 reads TGTGTCATCACGAGCGGACAGGGCTTATCTGAAGCTTTCTTT.

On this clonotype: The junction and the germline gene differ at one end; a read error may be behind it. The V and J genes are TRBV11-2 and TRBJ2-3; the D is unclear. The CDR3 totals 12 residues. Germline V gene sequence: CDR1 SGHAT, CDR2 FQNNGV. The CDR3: CAISASRDTQYF. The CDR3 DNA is TGTGCCATCAGCGCCAGCAGAGATACGCAATATTTT. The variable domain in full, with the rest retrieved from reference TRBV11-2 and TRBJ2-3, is EAGVAQSPRYKIIEKRQSVAFWCNPISGHATLYWYQQILGQGPKLLIQFQNNGVVDDSQLPKDRFSAERLKGVDSTLKIQPAKLEDSAVYLCAISASRDTQYFGPGTRLTVL.

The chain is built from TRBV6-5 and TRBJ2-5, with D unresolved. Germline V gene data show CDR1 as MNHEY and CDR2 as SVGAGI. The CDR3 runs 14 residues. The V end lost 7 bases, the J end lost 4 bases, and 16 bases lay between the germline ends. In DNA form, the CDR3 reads TGTGCCAGCAACCGAAAGCCGGTCCGAGAGACCCAGTACTTC. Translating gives CASNRKPVRETQYF.

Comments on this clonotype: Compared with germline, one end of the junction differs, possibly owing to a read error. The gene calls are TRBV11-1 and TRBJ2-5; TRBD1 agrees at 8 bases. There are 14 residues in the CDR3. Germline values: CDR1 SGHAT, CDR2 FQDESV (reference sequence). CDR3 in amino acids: CASSFDRGQEIQYF. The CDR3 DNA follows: TGTGCCAGCAGCTTTGACCGGGGACAGGAGATCCAGTACTTC.

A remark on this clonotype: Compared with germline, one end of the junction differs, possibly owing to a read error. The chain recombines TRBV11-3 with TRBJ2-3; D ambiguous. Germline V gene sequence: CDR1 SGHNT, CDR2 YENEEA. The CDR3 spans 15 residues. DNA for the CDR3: TGTGCCAGCGGCTTAGGTTCCGGGCGCACAGATACGCAGTATTTT. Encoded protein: CASGLGSGRTDTQYF.

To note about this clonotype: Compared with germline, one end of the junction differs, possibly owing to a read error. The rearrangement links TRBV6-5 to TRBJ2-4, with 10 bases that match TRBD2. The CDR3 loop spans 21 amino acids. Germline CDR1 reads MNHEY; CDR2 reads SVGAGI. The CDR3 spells CTRSRTGSHVAGGTAKNIQYF. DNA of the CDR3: TGTACCAGAAGCAGGACAGGGTCCCACGTAGCGGGAGGTACAGCCAAAAACATTCAGTACTTC.

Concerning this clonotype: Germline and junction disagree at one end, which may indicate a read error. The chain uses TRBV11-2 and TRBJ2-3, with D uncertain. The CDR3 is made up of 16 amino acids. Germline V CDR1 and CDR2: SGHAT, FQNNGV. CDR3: CTSSRQPINLTDTQYF. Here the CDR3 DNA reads TGTACCAGCAGCCGACAACCCATCAACCTCACAGATACGCAATATTTT.

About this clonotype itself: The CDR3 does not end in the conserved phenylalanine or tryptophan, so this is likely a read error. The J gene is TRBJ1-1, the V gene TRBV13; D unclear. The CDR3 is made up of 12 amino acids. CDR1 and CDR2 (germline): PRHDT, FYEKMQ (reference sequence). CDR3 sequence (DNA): TGTGTCAGCAGCTTCCACCCGGGAGAAGCTTTCTTA. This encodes CVSSFHPGEAFL.

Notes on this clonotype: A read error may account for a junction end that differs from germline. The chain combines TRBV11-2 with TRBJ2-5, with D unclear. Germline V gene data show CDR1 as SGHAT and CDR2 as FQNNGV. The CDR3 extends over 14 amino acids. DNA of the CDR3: TGTGCCAGCACCTCGGACGGCCCACAAGAGACCCAATACTTC. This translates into CASTSDGPQETQYF.

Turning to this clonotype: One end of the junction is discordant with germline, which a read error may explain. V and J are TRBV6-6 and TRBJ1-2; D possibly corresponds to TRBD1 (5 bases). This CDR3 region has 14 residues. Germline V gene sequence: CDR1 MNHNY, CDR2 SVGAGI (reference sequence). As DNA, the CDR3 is TGTGCCAGCAGTTACTCGTACAGGTGTTATGACTACACCTTC. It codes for CASSYSYRCYDYTF.

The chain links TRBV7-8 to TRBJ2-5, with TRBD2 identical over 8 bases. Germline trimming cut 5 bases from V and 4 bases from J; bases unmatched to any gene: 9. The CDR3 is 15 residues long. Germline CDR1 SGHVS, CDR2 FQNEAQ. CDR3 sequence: CASSPQLAARETQYF. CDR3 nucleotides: TGTGCCAGCAGCCCCCAACTAGCGGCACGAGAGACCCAGTACTTC.